This is a list of T cell receptor beta chains from one sample in a study of CD8 T cells in Susac syndrome. In TCRdb, the immunoSEQ multiplex PCR reads were re-called with MiXCR into one record per CDR3 protein. The table has 400,000 to 550,000 distinct CDR3 sequences, more than 80% seen once; the top ten hold about 0.12%. The sample was CD8+ T cells from PBMCs. These receptor sequences come from a human donor with multiple sclerosis. Both conserved end residues are part of each CDR3. Fields, in order: J gene, V gene, clone size, D gene, CDR3 length, CDR3 DNA, CDR3 protein. D genes are given only for firm matches. Size values are once, few and many counts, or a class for expanded clones, and some rows have none.

J: TRBJ2-1; V: TRBV30; size: -; D: -; length: 13; DNA: TGTGCCTGGAGTGTACAACTATACAATGAGCAGTTCTTC; CDR3: CAWSVQLYNEQFF
J: TRBJ2-7; V: TRBV3-1; size: -; D: -; length: 16; DNA: TGTGCCAGCAGCCATTCATCACAGGGATTTTTCTACGAGCAGTACTTC; CDR3: CASSHSSQGFFYEQYF
J: TRBJ1-1; V: TRBV6-1; size: -; D: -; length: 16; DNA: TGTGCCAGCAGTGAAGCGCTTGAAGGGGCGAACACTGAAGCTTTCTTT; CDR3: CASSEALEGANTEAFF
J: TRBJ2-1; V: TRBV3-1; size: -; D: TRBD1; length: 16; DNA: TGTGCCAGCAGCCAACAAAGGACAGGGGATGTAAATGAGCAGTTCTTC; CDR3: CASSQQRTGDVNEQFF
J: TRBJ2-1; V: TRBV4-1; size: -; D: -; length: 14; DNA: TGCGCCAGCAGCCAAACCCAGGACAGCAATGAGCAGTTCTTC; CDR3: CASSQTQDSNEQFF
J: TRBJ2-4; V: TRBV4-1; size: -; D: TRBD1; length: 17; DNA: TGCGCCAGCAGCCAGGCCACCGTGACAGGGCCGGCAGACATTCAGTACTTC; CDR3: CASSQATVTGPADIQYF
J: TRBJ2-7; V: TRBV19; size: -; D: -; length: 12; DNA: TGTGCCAGTAGTATCGGTTCCTACGAGCAGTACTTC; CDR3: CASSIGSYEQYF
J: TRBJ1-6; V: TRBV5-5; size: -; D: -; length: 15; DNA: TGTGCCAGCAGCTTGGTGTCGCAGGGTAATTCACCCCTCCACTTT; CDR3: CASSLVSQGNSPLHF
J: TRBJ1-2; V: TRBV5-1; size: once; D: -; length: 13; DNA: TGCGCCAGCAGCTTACCCACGGGATCCGGCTACACCTTC; CDR3: CASSLPTGSGYTF
J: TRBJ1-5; V: TRBV2; size: -; D: -; length: 15; DNA: TGTGCCAGCAGTGGGGGGGATCCAGGCTATCAGCCCCAGCATTTT; CDR3: CASSGGDPGYQPQHF